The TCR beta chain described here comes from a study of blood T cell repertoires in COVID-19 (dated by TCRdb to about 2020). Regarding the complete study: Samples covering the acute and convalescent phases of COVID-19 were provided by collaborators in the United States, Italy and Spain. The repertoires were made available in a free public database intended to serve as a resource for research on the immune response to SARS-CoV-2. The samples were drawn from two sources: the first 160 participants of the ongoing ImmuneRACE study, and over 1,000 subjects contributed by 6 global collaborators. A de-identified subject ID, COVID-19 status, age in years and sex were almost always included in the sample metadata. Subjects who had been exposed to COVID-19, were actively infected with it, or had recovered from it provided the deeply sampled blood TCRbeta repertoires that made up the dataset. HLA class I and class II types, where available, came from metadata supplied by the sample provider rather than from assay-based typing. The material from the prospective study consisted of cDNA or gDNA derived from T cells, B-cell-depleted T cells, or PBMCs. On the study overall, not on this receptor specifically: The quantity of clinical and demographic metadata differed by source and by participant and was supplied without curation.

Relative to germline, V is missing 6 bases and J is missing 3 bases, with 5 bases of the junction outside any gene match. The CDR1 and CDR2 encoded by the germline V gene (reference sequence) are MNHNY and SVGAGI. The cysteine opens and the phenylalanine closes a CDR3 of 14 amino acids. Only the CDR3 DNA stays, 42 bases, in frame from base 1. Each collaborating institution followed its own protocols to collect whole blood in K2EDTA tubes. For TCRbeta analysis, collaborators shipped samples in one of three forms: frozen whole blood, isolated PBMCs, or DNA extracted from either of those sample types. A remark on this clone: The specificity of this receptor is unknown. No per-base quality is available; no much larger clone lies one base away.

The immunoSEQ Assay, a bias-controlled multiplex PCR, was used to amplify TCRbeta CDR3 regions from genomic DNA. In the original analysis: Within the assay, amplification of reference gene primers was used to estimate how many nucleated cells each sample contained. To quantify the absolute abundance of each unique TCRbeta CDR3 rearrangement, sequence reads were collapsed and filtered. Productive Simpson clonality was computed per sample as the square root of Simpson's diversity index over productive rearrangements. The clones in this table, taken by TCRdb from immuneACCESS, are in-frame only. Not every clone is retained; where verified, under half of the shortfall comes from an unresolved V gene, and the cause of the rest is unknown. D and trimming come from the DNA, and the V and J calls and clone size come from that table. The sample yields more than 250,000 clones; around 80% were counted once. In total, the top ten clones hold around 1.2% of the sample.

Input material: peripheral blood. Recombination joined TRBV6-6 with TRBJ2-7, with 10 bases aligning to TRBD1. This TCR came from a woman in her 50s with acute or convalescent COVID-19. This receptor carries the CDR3 CASSLGQGRYEQYF. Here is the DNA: TGTGCCAGCAGCCTGGGACAGGGGCGCTACGAGCAGTACTTC.